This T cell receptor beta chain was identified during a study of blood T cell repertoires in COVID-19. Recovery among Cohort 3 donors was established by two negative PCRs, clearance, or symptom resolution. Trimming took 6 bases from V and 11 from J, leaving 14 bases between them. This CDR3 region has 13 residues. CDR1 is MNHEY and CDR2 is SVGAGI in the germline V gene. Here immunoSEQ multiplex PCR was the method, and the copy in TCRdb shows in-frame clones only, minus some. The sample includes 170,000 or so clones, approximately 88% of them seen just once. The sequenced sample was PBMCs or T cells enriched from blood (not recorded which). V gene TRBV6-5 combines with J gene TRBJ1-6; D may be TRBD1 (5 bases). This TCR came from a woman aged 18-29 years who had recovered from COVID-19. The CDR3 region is CASRDNAEAPLHF. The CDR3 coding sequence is TGTGCCAGCAGGGACAATGCCGAGGCACCCCTCCACTTT.